A selection of T cell receptor beta chains follows, all from one sample in a study of T cells in Graves' hyperthyroidism and ophthalmopathy. From the multiplex PCR reads, TCRdb called clonotypes with MiXCR, one entry per CDR3 protein. The repertoire includes around 800,000 distinct CDR3 sequences, around 39% of them detected once, and 8% to 9% sits in the top ten. Sequencing was carried out using blood. The receptors derive from a man between 18 and 29 years old with Graves' hyperthyroidism. CDR3s include the opening cysteine and the closing phenylalanine or tryptophan. Fields, in order: J gene, CDR3 length, D gene, V gene, clone size, CDR3 DNA, CDR3 protein. The D gene is left open where the match is weak. Some rows have no size entry. The others give once, few or many, or a class for an expanded clone.

J: TRBJ2-7
length: 10
D: .
V: TRBV4-3
size: .
DNA: TGCGCCAGACCGGGGAACGAGCAGTACTTC
CDR3: CARPGNEQYF

J: TRBJ2-5
length: 14
D: .
V: TRBV5-1
size: .
DNA: TGCGCCAGCAGCTGGGACTCTACCGCAGAGACCCAGTACTTC
CDR3: CASSWDSTAETQYF

J: TRBJ2-5
length: 15
D: .
V: TRBV12-3/TRBV12-4
size: few
DNA: TGTGCCAGCACCACCTCCTTGGAGCTGGGGGAGACCCAGTACTTC
CDR3: CASTTSLELGETQYF

J: TRBJ2-7
length: 14
D: .
V: TRBV14
size: many
DNA: TGTGCCAGCAGCCAAACCGGGACACCCTTAGAGCAGTACTTC
CDR3: CASSQTGTPLEQYF

J: TRBJ1-5
length: 14
D: .
V: TRBV19
size: many
DNA: TGTGCCAGTAGTATAGGGGACTTGGGACAGCCCCAGCATTTT
CDR3: CASSIGDLGQPQHF

J: TRBJ1-6
length: 15
D: .
V: TRBV12-3/TRBV12-4
size: .
DNA: TGTGCCAGCAGCTTAGTCGTCACGGTGAACACCCCCCTCCACTTT
CDR3: CASSLVVTVNTPLHF

J: TRBJ2-7
length: 14
D: TRBD1
V: TRBV6-5
size: .
DNA: TGTGCCAGCAGCCTGGGACAGGGAATCGACGAGCAGTACTTC
CDR3: CASSLGQGIDEQYF

J: TRBJ1-1
length: 17
D: .
V: TRBV10-3
size: .
DNA: TGTGCCATCACCCTTATCTCCCTCCGCCCCCTAAACACTGAAGCTTTCTTT
CDR3: CAITLISLRPLNTEAFF

J: TRBJ2-7
length: 13
D: .
V: TRBV14
size: many
DNA: TGTGCCAGCAGCCAAGTGGGAGTCTACGAGCAGTACTTC
CDR3: CASSQVGVYEQYF

J: TRBJ1-6
length: 15
D: .
V: TRBV5-1
size: many
DNA: TGCGCCAGCAGCTTGGAGGGCAGGGGAAAGTCACCCCTCCACTTT
CDR3: CASSLEGRGKSPLHF

J: TRBJ1-5
length: 17
D: .
V: TRBV7-1
size: .
DNA: TGTGCCAGCAGCTCAGCGAGAGACAGCTATAGCAATCAGCCCCAGCATTTT
CDR3: CASSSARDSYSNQPQHF

J: TRBJ2-7
length: 17
D: .
V: TRBV10-3
size: .
DNA: TGTGCCAGCAGTGATTTGAAGGAGACCTCCGCCTCCTACGAGCAGTACTTC
CDR3: CASSDLKETSASYEQYF

J: TRBJ1-5
length: 16
D: TRBD1
V: TRBV10-3
size: few
DNA: TGTGCCAGCAGGCTGTTTGAGGGACAGGGTAGTCGGCCCCAGCATTTT
CDR3: CASRLFEGQGSRPQHF

J: TRBJ2-7
length: 15
D: .
V: TRBV29-1
size: many
DNA: TGCAGCGTTGAAGATCAGTCAGGGCACTCCTACGAGCAGTACTTC
CDR3: CSVEDQSGHSYEQYF

J: TRBJ1-1
length: 14
D: .
V: TRBV5-1
size: .
DNA: TGCGCCAGCAGCTTGAACTCGGGGATCACTGAAGCTTTCTTT
CDR3: CASSLNSGITEAFF

J: TRBJ2-2
length: 18
D: TRBD2
V: TRBV6-2/TRBV6-3
size: .
DNA: TGTGCCAGCAGTTCCCCCGGCATGCTAGCGGACGTCACCGGGGAGCTGTTTTTT
CDR3: CASSSPGMLADVTGELFF

J: TRBJ2-5
length: 13
D: .
V: TRBV29-1
size: many
DNA: TGCAGCGTTTGGTGGCAGGGCCAAGAGACCCAGTACTTC
CDR3: CSVWWQGQETQYF

J: TRBJ2-7
length: 13
D: TRBD1
V: TRBV6-1
size: .
DNA: TGTGCCAGCAGGGGGGACAGTGGGGGAGAGCAGTACTTC
CDR3: CASRGDSGGEQYF

J: TRBJ2-5
length: 15
D: TRBD1
V: TRBV7-9
size: .
DNA: TGTGCCAGCAGCTCGGGACAGGGGGCAGTGGAGACCCAGTACTTC
CDR3: CASSSGQGAVETQYF

J: TRBJ1-4
length: 14
D: TRBD1
V: TRBV9
size: many
DNA: TGTGCCAGCAGCTCAACAGGGGGCAATGAAAAACTGTTTTTT
CDR3: CASSSTGGNEKLFF

J: TRBJ2-5
length: 13
D: TRBD1
V: TRBV10-3
size: .
DNA: TGTGCCATCAGTATGACAGGGAGTGAGACCCAGTACTTC
CDR3: CAISMTGSETQYF

J: TRBJ2-7
length: 12
D: .
V: TRBV19
size: .
DNA: TGTGCCAGCGCAGACATCAACTACGAGCAGTACTTC
CDR3: CASADINYEQYF

J: TRBJ1-3
length: 14
D: TRBD1
V: TRBV9
size: .
DNA: TGTGCCAGCAGCGAGGGACAGGGAGTAAACACCATATATTTT
CDR3: CASSEGQGVNTIYF

J: TRBJ1-2
length: 12
D: .
V: TRBV30
size: .
DNA: TGTGCCTGGAGTTACGGCAACTATGGCTACACCTTC
CDR3: CAWSYGNYGYTF

J: TRBJ2-6
length: 17
D: .
V: TRBV7-9
size: few
DNA: TGTGCCAGCAGCTCCCCTCTCACCGCCCCCGGGGCCAACGTCCTGACTTTC
CDR3: CASSSPLTAPGANVLTF